This passage covers 16 T cell receptor beta chains from one sample sequenced in a study of blood T cell repertoires in COVID-19. Clones were read by immunoSEQ multiplex PCR, and TCRdb kept only the in-frame ones, dropping some. This sample has a few hundred thousand clones, with roughly 90% found just once. Sequencing was carried out using peripheral blood. The source is a woman aged 30 to 39 with COVID-19, enrolled during active disease.

This clone appeared a single time. The V gene is TRBV10-3, the J gene TRBJ1-1; D is uncertain. CDR3 length: 14 residues. The V and J ends lost 0 bases and 0 bases respectively, with 5 bases between them. Germline assignment: CDR1 ENHRY and CDR2 SYGVKD. In DNA form, the CDR3 reads TGTGCCATCAGTGAGTCGGCATTGAACACTGAAGCTTTCTTT. Amino acids: CAISESALNTEAFF.

The chain employs TRBV7-8 and TRBJ2-7; TRBD2 aligns across 11 bases. The CDR3 extends over 15 amino acids. Germline CDR1 reads SGHVS; CDR2 reads FQNEAQ. The J segment lost 2 bases and the V segment lost 5 bases, leaving 5 bases of the junction unmatched. The CDR3 DNA reads as TGTGCCAGCAGCGAGGGACTAGCGGCCCCCTACGAGCAGTACGTC. Protein: CASSEGLAAPYEQYV.

V is TRBV24-1 and J is TRBJ1-1, with D possibly matching TRBD1 (6 bases). Germline values: CDR1 KGHDR, CDR2 SFDVKD. The CDR3 runs 13 residues. V was shortened by 4 bases and J by 8 bases, with 13 bases between the two germline ends. CDR3 amino acids: CATSDPRTEEAFF. DNA for the CDR3: TGTGCCACCAGTGACCCAAGGACAGAGGAAGCTTTCTTT.

The rearrangement links TRBV27 to TRBJ2-2; 9 bases map to TRBD2. CDR1 and CDR2 (germline): MNHEY, SMNVEV (reference sequence). CDR3 length: 15 residues. Trimming took 5 bases from V and 7 from J; bases not matched to a gene: 8. The chain's CDR3 is CASSLSGSYNGELFF. In DNA, the CDR3 is TGTGCCAGCAGTCTTAGCGGGAGCTATAACGGGGAGCTGTTTTTT.

A word on this clone: An end of the junction differs from the germline gene, which may be a read error. The V call is TRBV4-3, the J call TRBJ1-3, with 8 bases aligning to TRBD1. Germline V gene lookup returns CDR1 LGHNA and CDR2 YSLEER. The CDR3 runs to 16 residues. CDR3 region: CASSRGQAYSGNTIYF. The CDR3 nucleotides read TGCGCTAGCAGCCGGGGACAGGCGTACTCTGGAAACACCATATATTTT.

The chain links TRBV2 to TRBJ1-4, with TRBD1 identical over 7 bases. Germline CDR1 and CDR2: SNHLY and FYNNEI. Losses at the gene ends were 7 bases for V and 5 bases for J; bases not matched to a gene: 1. The CDR3 runs to 12 residues. The CDR3 loop is CASTQGNEKLFF. CDR3 DNA sequence: TGTGCCAGCACACAGGGGAATGAAAAACTGTTTTTT.

V and J are TRBV7-8 and TRBJ1-1; D is undetermined. V lost 0 bases and J lost 1, with 6 bases in between. The CDR3 extends over 14 amino acids. Germline assignment: CDR1 SGHVS and CDR2 FQNEAQ. CDR3 coding DNA: TGTGCCAGCAGCTTAGCCTCTTCGAACACTGAAGCTTTCTTT. This translates into CASSLASSNTEAFF. Together with reference TRBV7-8 and TRBJ1-1, the CDR3 gives the full variable domain: GAGVSQSPRYKVAKRGQDVALRCDPISGHVSLFWYQQALGQGPEFLTYFQNEAQLDKSGLPSDRFFAERPEGSVSTLKIQRTQQEDSAVYLCASSLASSNTEAFFGQGTRLTVV.

CDR3 residues: CASSRGTGENTEAFF. CDR3 sequence (DNA): TGCGCCAGCAGCCGCGGGACAGGGGAGAACACTGAAGCTTTCTTT. This chain uses TRBV5-1 with TRBJ1-1; 10 bases line up with TRBD1. This CDR3 comprises 15 residues. The V gene end was trimmed by 4 bases and the J gene end by 1 base; junction bases not matched to a gene: 4. CDR1 and CDR2 from the germline V gene are SGHRS and YFSETQ.

This chain joins TRBV24-1 and TRBJ1-2, with D maybe TRBD1 (6 bases). The germline CDR1 and CDR2 sequences are KGHDR and SFDVKD. The V end was cut by 9 bases, the J end by 5 bases, with 24 bases between. The CDR3 covers 16 residues. The CDR3: CATLGRWGRVLYGYTF. CDR3 sequence (DNA): TGTGCCACCCTGGGGCGCTGGGGGCGGGTATTATATGGCTACACCTTC.

The CDR3 nucleotides read TGTGCCAGCAGCGTAGAGTGGGGTAGCAGGGGGAATGAGCAGTTCTTC. Translating gives CASSVEWGSRGNEQFF. The rearrangement joins TRBV9 to TRBJ2-1; 7 bases are shared with TRBD1. With 0 bases clipped from V and 7 bases from J, the junction kept 10 bases outside the gene matches. This CDR3 has 16 amino acids. The germline V gene has CDR1 SGDLS and CDR2 YYNGEE. Combining the CDR3 with reference TRBV9 and TRBJ2-1 gives the whole variable domain DSGVTQTPKHLITATGQRVTLRCSPRSGDLSVYWYQQSLDQGLQFLIQYYNGEERAKGNILERFSAQQFPDLHSELNLSSLELGDSALYFCASSVEWGSRGNEQFFGPGTRLTVL.

This clone appeared once. The V and J genes are TRBV10-2 and TRBJ2-1; 12 positions agree with TRBD2. CDR1 is WSHSY and CDR2 is SAAADI in the germline V gene. The length of the CDR3 is 17 residues. With V trimmed by 1 base and J by 7 bases, 8 bases remained unmatched. CDR3 bases: TGCGCCAGCAGTGAGTGGCCTAGCGGGGGGGCGGGGAATGAGCAGTTCTTC. Translation: CASSEWPSGGAGNEQFF.

The rearrangement uses TRBV7-6 and TRBJ2-7; 9 bases align to TRBD2. V shed 1 base, J shed 2 bases, and the junction held 12 bases outside the gene matches. The CDR3 is 18 residues long. Germline CDR1 SGHVS, CDR2 FNYEAQ. The CDR3 loop is CASSLVLRPSGATYEQYF. DNA of the CDR3: TGTGCCAGCAGCTTAGTACTTAGGCCTAGCGGGGCAACCTACGAGCAGTACTTC.

V gene TRBV11-2 combines with J gene TRBJ2-5; the D gene is possibly TRBD1 (6 bases). The CDR3 is 17 amino acids. V was clipped by 5 bases and J by 1 base, with 20 bases between them. From germline, CDR1 is SGHAT and CDR2 FQNNGV. The CDR3 nucleotides are TGTGCCAGCAGCACATTCGACCCGGGACACTCCCAAGAGACCCAGTACTTC. It translates to CASSTFDPGHSQETQYF.

The chain is built from TRBV10-2 and TRBJ2-7, with a weak D call TRBD2 (5 bases). Germline V CDR1 and CDR2: WSHSY, SAAADI. V lost 4 bases and J lost 8, with 18 bases in between. CDR3 length: 14 amino acids. The CDR3 here is CASSGTVATPQQYF. The CDR3 bases are TGCGCCAGCAGTGGGACTGTGGCGACACCTCAGCAGTACTTC.

J is TRBJ2-5 and V is TRBV6-4; 7 bases align to TRBD2. This CDR3 spans 15 amino acids. Germline V CDR1 and CDR2: MRHNA, SNTAGT. The V gene end was trimmed by 4 bases and the J gene end by 1 base; junction bases not matched to a gene: 6. The CDR3 is CASSASSGTQETQYF. CDR3 coding DNA: TGTGCCAGCAGTGCGTCTAGCGGAACCCAAGAGACCCAGTACTTC.

This rearrangement joins TRBV23-1 to TRBJ2-4; 9 positions agree with TRBD2. TRBV23-1 carries the ORF label, with uncertain function. V gave up 6 bases and J gave up 0 bases; unmatched junction bases: 12. The length of the CDR3 is 18 residues. CDR3 in DNA: TGCGCCAGCAGCCTCGGTAGCGGGGGACCGTTAGCCAAAAACATTCAGTACTTC. This gives the protein CASSLGSGGPLAKNIQYF.